A single sample gave rise to the 8 T cell receptor beta chains below, sequenced in a study of T cells after yellow fever vaccination. From the 5' RACE reads, TCRdb called clonotypes with MiXCR, one entry per CDR3 protein. This sample yields around 320,000 distinct CDR3 sequences, of which approximately 11% are seen a single time; approximately 3% belongs to the top ten. The material was CD4+ T cells sorted from PBMCs, obtained 45 days after the yellow fever booster vaccination. All receptors derive from a man aged 18 to 35 who received the YFV17D yellow fever vaccine.

The chain joins TRBV5-1 to TRBJ2-2; D possibly corresponds to TRBD2 (5 bases). CDR3 size: 15 residues. The V gene lost 0 bases and the J gene lost 5 bases, with 11 bases spanning the gap. Germline assignment: CDR1 SGHRS and CDR2 YFSETQ. The CDR3 reads CASSLEGVQTGELFF. CDR3 sequence (DNA): TGCGCCAGCAGCTTGGAGGGAGTCCAGACCGGGGAGCTGTTTTTT.

The CDR3 loop is CASGVMRDNRPLHF. The CDR3, as DNA: TGTGCCAGCGGAGTTATGAGGGACAATCGCCCCCTCCACTTT. V is TRBV11-2 and J is TRBJ1-6, with a weak D call TRBD1 (6 bases). CDR3 size: 14 residues. Trimming cost V 8 bases and J 13 bases, with 21 bases left between them. The germline gives CDR1 SGHAT, CDR2 FQNNGV.

Ten or more counts support this clonotype. The V call is TRBV18, the J call TRBJ1-1; D uncertain. V gave up 3 bases and J gave up 5 bases, with 13 bases separating them. Germline loops: CDR1 KGHSH, CDR2 LQKENI. The CDR3 loop spans 14 amino acids. CDR3 loop: CASSPSVQTTEAFF. For the CDR3, the DNA is TGTGCCAGCTCACCTAGTGTCCAAACGACTGAAGCTTTCTTT.

This clonotype showed up many times. The chain couples TRBV12-3 or TRBV12-4 to TRBJ1-1, with D maybe TRBD1 (5 bases). The V gene lost 10 bases and the J gene lost 5 bases, with 17 bases spanning the gap. The CDR3 loop spans 13 amino acids. CDR3 residues: CAISRDSWTEAFF. CDR3 coding DNA: TGTGCCATCTCCCGGGACTCGTGGACTGAAGCTTTCTTT.

This clonotype is a singleton in its sample. This chain joins TRBV24-1 and TRBJ2-7, with D perhaps matching TRBD2 (5 bases). The V gene lost 9 bases and the J gene lost 2 bases, with 10 bases spanning the gap. The length of the CDR3 is 12 residues. Germline V gene sequence: CDR1 KGHDR, CDR2 SFDVKD. The CDR3 protein is CATRGPPYEQYV. The DNA of the CDR3 is TGTGCCACCCGCGGGCCCCCCTACGAGCAGTACGTC.

This clonotype has a count of ten or more. The chain is built from TRBV7-2 and TRBJ2-2; possible D gene TRBD2, 5 bases. Germline CDR1 reads SGHTA; CDR2 reads FQGNSA. V was trimmed by 5 bases and J by 4 bases, leaving 8 bases between them. CDR3 length: 13 residues. The CDR3 DNA is TGTGCCAGCAGCCCCCGGGGCACCGGGGAGCTGTTTTTT. Protein: CASSPRGTGELFF.

The table lists this clonotype with a few counts. V and J are TRBV20-1 and TRBJ1-2; D unresolved. Germline V lookup: CDR1 DFQATT, CDR2 SNEGSKA (reference sequence). V was pared by 4 bases and J by 9 bases, with 9 bases between. The CDR3 runs to 10 residues. The DNA of the CDR3 is TGCAGTGCTATCATGTCTAGCTACACCTTC. Residues: CSAIMSSYTF.

The J gene is TRBJ1-6, the V gene TRBV10-3; D possibly corresponds to TRBD1 (6 bases). Germline CDR1 and CDR2: ENHRY and SYGVKD. Trimming took 4 bases from V and 9 from J, leaving 10 bases between them. This CDR3 spans 13 amino acids. For the CDR3, the DNA is TGTGCCATCAGTGCAGGGGAGGGTTCACCCCTCCACTTT. It encodes CAISAGEGSPLHF.